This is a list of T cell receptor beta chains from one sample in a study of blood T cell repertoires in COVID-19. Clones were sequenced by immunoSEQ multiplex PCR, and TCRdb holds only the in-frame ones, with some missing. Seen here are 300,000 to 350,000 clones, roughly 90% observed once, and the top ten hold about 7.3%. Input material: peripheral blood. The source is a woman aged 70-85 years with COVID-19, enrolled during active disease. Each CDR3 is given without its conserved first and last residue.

ASGDRWGYT | TRBV27
ASSPQQGNQPQH | TRBV19
ASSPRQGEPQH | TRBV27
AISEFEGEANEKLF | TRBV10-3
ASSSSGYEQY | TRBV7-2
ASSEDAGRNQPQH | TRBV6-1
ASSIEPTEYSNQPQH | TRBV19
ASSEALGTSGGWTETQY | TRBV2
ASSILQRGVGETQY | TRBV19
ASSPGRGNEKLF | TRBV3-1/TRBV3-2
SSDTGKETQY | TRBV29-1
ASSLRGFEGGTNEKLF | TRBV7-9
ASSYLGTEAF | TRBV27
ASSYSPDRDPNTEAF | TRBV6-2/TRBV6-3
ASTKQGGGWTEAF | TRBV28
ASIPEGVPYTGELF | TRBV7-8
AIASERRGYYEQY | TRBV10-3
ASRAENTGELF | TRBV10-1
ASSEFGGGQGKSETQY | TRBV10-1
AISETGGTGNTIY | TRBV10-3
ASSPLSGITGELF | TRBV18
ASSLGPGLYYGYT | TRBV27
ASSLDRNTEAF | TRBV18
ASSPQGLYQPQH | TRBV7-8